Sequencing of this T cell receptor (beta chain) was carried out in a study of blood T cell repertoires in COVID-19 (dated by TCRdb to about 2020). Background on the whole study: Samples covering the acute and convalescent phases of COVID-19 were provided by collaborators in the United States, Italy and Spain. The material from the prospective study consisted of cDNA or gDNA derived from T cells, B-cell-depleted T cells, or PBMCs. The dataset comprised deeply sampled blood TCRbeta repertoires from subjects exposed to, actively infected with, or recovered from COVID-19. The repertoires were made available in a free public database intended to serve as a resource for research on the immune response to SARS-CoV-2. The samples were drawn from the first 160 participants of the ongoing ImmuneRACE study and from roughly 1,300 subjects provided by 6 global collaborators. The sample metadata nearly always contained a de-identified subject ID, COVID-19 status, age in years and sex. Where HLA class I and class II types were available, the types were taken from metadata supplied by the sample provider, not from assay-based typing.

The paper's findings and limits, for the study overall: Clinical and demographic metadata were provided uncurated, with the amount varying by source and participant.

The immunoSEQ Assay, a bias-controlled multiplex PCR, was used to amplify TCRbeta CDR3 regions from genomic DNA. Turning to the authors' computational methods: Within the assay, amplification of reference gene primers was used to estimate how many nucleated cells each sample contained. To quantify the absolute abundance of each unique TCRbeta CDR3 rearrangement, sequence reads were collapsed and filtered. Productive Simpson clonality was computed per sample as the square root of Simpson's diversity index over productive rearrangements. This is the immuneACCESS table as TCRdb keeps it, with only in-frame sequences that have V and J called. A part of the clones is gone; compared with another copy, unresolved V genes explain less than half, and the rest is unexplained. From that table come the V and J calls and clone size; the DNA was used to work out D and trimming. Recorded for this sample are 240,000 or so clones; roughly 83% of them occurred a single time. The ten largest make up roughly a tenth of the sample.

Worth noting for this clone: Its binding antigen is unknown. Base qualities are not at hand, and no much larger clone is one base apart.

The collaborating institutions used their own protocols to collect whole blood in K2EDTA tubes. For TCRbeta analysis, collaborators shipped samples in one of three forms: frozen whole blood, isolated PBMCs, or DNA extracted from either of those sample types. This TCR derives from a woman aged 80 or over with acute or convalescent COVID-19. Sequencing was performed on peripheral blood.

The bases are TGTGCCAGCAGCCAACCCGAGGGGGTTGGTAATTCACCCCTCCACTTT. This yields the protein CASSQPEGVGNSPLHF. The chain is encoded by TRBV4-2 joined to TRBJ1-6, with a weak D call of TRBD1 (6 bases match). The CDR3 has 16 amino acids, counting the end cysteine and phenylalanine. Only the CDR3 part of the read is kept: 48 bases, read in frame from the first base. V gives up 2 bases and J gives up 6 bases, and the segment between their germline ends measures 14 bases. In the germline V gene, CDR1 corresponds to LGHNA and CDR2 to YNFKEQ.